This T cell receptor beta chain was recovered during a study of CD8+ T cells in alopecia areata. The study, taken as a whole, reports: Resident alphabeta T-cell populations of normal skin are likewise subject to sequencing in scalp samples.

RNA, once extracted, was reverse transcribed into cDNA for use as the sequencing template. The data were produced by immunoSEQ multiplex PCR, yet TCRdb's version contains in-frame clones alone and is incomplete. The sample holds some 130,000 clones, about three fifths seen once. Per germline, CDR1 SGHDT and CDR2 YYEEEE. The CDR3 runs 12 residues. V was trimmed by 6 bases and J by 4 bases, leaving 10 bases between them. There are a few counts of this clone. Antigen: not known. The sample consisted of CD4+ T cells sorted from blood, taken at week 0. J is TRBJ1-2 and V is TRBV5-6; D uncertain. This TCR was recovered from a human donor with alopecia areata. Written as DNA, the CDR3 is TGTGCCAGCACTCGAGACGGCTATGGCTACACCTTC. Encoded protein: CASTRDGYGYTF.